This TCR beta chain was retrieved from a study of T-cell memory formation after mild COVID-19. Trimming stripped 0 bases from V and 2 bases from J, with 10 bases between. In germline, CDR1 is KGHDR, CDR2 SFDVKD. CDR3 length: 16 amino acids. Libraries for TCRalpha and TCRbeta carried sample barcodes and unique molecular identifiers via 5'RACE. TCRdb redid the calling of the 5' RACE reads with MiXCR, one entry per CDR3 protein. The repertoire consists of about 440,000 distinct CDR3 sequences, with over 15% occurring once and the leading ten covering 7.5% to 10%. The gene calls are TRBV24-1 and TRBJ2-1, with D possibly being TRBD2 (5 bases). This receptor was obtained from an adult woman who had mild COVID-19 (a few samples of this study predate the infection). Cell type and time point are not known. Sample: PBMCs or a T cell subset sorted from them (not recorded which). Here the CDR3 reads CATSDLFLATYNEQFF. The CDR3 bases are TGTGCCACCAGTGATTTGTTCTTAGCGACCTACAATGAGCAGTTCTTC.